Each of the 18 T cell receptor beta chains below was sequenced from the same sample in a study of spatial heterogeneity in lung cancer. TCRdb reprocessed the 5' RACE reads via MiXCR and lists one record per CDR3 protein. Among several thousand distinct CDR3 sequences, 24% were seen once, and the ten largest hold approximately 25%. Regarding time point: sample taken at primary tumor resection. Whole RNA from tumor, nontumor lung or frozen PBMC was sequenced unsorted. This sample comprised PBMCs, obtained at surgery. The receptors stem from a female donor with early-stage non-small cell lung cancer.

By frequency in the sample, this clonotype is medium-sized. This beta chain is a stray sequence in a library constructed for alpha chains; its clone size is not meaningful. The V gene is TRBV24-1, the J gene TRBJ2-7; D not resolved. Per germline, CDR1 KGHDR and CDR2 SFDVKD. This CDR3 contains 14 residues. Trimming took off 0 bases at V and 2 bases at J, with 7 bases between the two ends. The CDR3 nucleotides are TGTGCCACCAGTGATTTGGAGAGGCCCTACGAGCAGTACTTC. Amino acids: CATSDLERPYEQYF.

A word on this clonotype: A library made for alpha chains picked up this beta chain off target, so its size means little. V usage is TRBV18 and J usage is TRBJ2-1; tentative D call: TRBD2 (6 bases). The CDR3 sequence is 17 residues long. Germline CDR1 and CDR2: KGHSH and LQKENI. V lost 0 bases and J 1 base, leaving 13 bases between the germline ends. CDR3: CASSPPAGRLSYNEQFF. Here the CDR3 DNA reads TGTGCCAGCTCACCACCTGCGGGGCGCTTATCCTACAATGAGCAGTTCTTC.

By share, this clonotype ranks as medium-sized. Found in a library prepared for alpha chains, this beta chain is an off-target read, and its abundance has little meaning. The CDR3 region is CASSLTSGRAYEQYF. CDR3 sequence (DNA): TGCGCCAGCAGCTTGACTAGCGGGAGGGCCTACGAGCAGTACTTC. The chain carries TRBV5-1 and TRBJ2-7; 13 bases match TRBD2. Trimming at V came to 1 base and at J to 2 bases, leaving 0 bases not matched to a gene. Per germline, CDR1 SGHRS and CDR2 YFSETQ. The CDR3 is made up of 15 amino acids.

The table lists this clonotype with a few counts. Because this beta chain is a stray read in a library intended to capture alpha chains, its abundance should not be given much weight. The chain has TRBV6-6 and TRBJ2-2; D perhaps matches TRBD1 (5 bases). Germline V lookup: CDR1 MNHNY, CDR2 SVGAGI (reference sequence). This CDR3 is 16 amino acids long. V dropped 6 bases and J dropped 4 bases, with 18 bases sitting between them. This CDR3 reads CASRMTADSSTGELFF. The CDR3 nucleotides read TGTGCCAGCAGAATGACAGCAGATTCGAGCACCGGGGAGCTGTTTTTT.

Relative to its sample, this clonotype is medium-sized. Found in a library prepared for alpha chains, this beta chain is an off-target read, and its abundance has little meaning. The V call is TRBV12-3 or TRBV12-4, the J call TRBJ1-1; D remains unclear. The CDR3 runs 13 residues. V was pared by 0 bases and J by 1 base, with 3 bases between. The CDR3 sequence is CASSLAGNTEAFF. The CDR3 nucleotides read TGTGCCAGCAGTTTAGCTGGGAACACTGAAGCTTTCTTT.

About this clonotype: This beta chain is a stray sequence in a library constructed for alpha chains; its clone size is not meaningful. The rearrangement links TRBV7-2 to TRBJ2-1, with a tentative D call TRBD1 (5 bases). V was trimmed by 3 bases and J by 9 bases, leaving 12 bases between them. This CDR3 region has 13 residues. The germline V gene encodes CDR1 SGHTA and CDR2 FQGNSA. This CDR3 is CASSFDSFSEQFF. The CDR3, as DNA: TGTGCCAGCAGCTTCGACAGCTTTAGTGAGCAGTTCTTC.

Concerning this clonotype itself: This beta chain appears as a stray read in a library generated for alpha chains; its size is not informative. The chain joins TRBV7-2 to TRBJ2-4, with D possibly matching TRBD2 (5 bases). This CDR3 comprises 15 residues. V shed 0 bases and J shed 4 bases, with 10 bases lying between them. Per germline, CDR1 SGHTA and CDR2 FQGNSA. CDR3 nucleotides: TGTGCCAGCAGCTTAGCCGGGAATCGGAAAAACATTCAGTACTTC. Its translation is CASSLAGNRKNIQYF.

This clonotype turned up a few times. This beta chain is a stray sequence in a library constructed for alpha chains; its clone size is not meaningful. The chain joins TRBV20-1 to TRBJ2-5; D not resolved. Germline CDR1 and CDR2: DFQATT and SNEGSKA (reference sequence). The V end was cut by 6 bases, the J end by 5 bases, with 19 bases between. This CDR3 has 14 residues. CDR3 in amino acids: CSAGPASEGETQYF. As DNA, the CDR3 is TGCAGTGCGGGTCCAGCATCCGAAGGGGAGACCCAGTACTTC.

Details on this clonotype: Being off target in a library aimed at alpha chains, this beta chain has a size of little meaning. The rearrangement joins TRBV20-1 to TRBJ2-1; 7 bases are shared with TRBD2. The V segment lost 8 bases and the J segment 2 bases; nucleotides outside the gene matches: 12. Germline V gene lookup returns CDR1 DFQATT and CDR2 SNEGSKA (reference sequence). CDR3 length equals 15 residues. CDR3 sequence: CSSYAAGVAYNEQFF. DNA of the CDR3: TGCAGTTCCTATGCGGCGGGAGTAGCCTACAATGAGCAGTTCTTC.

Within the sample, this clonotype is medium-sized. This beta chain turned up in a library designed for alpha chains; as an off-target read, its abundance says little. This rearrangement joins TRBV4-3 to TRBJ2-5; D remains ambiguous. This CDR3 contains 14 residues. The germline V and J ends were trimmed by 3 bases and 1 base, with 9 bases remaining between them. Germline assignment: CDR1 LGHNA and CDR2 YSLEER. The CDR3 coding sequence is TGCGCCAGCAGCCATCAGGCGTTCCAAGAGACCCAGTACTTC. It is translated as CASSHQAFQETQYF.

Notes on this clonotype: The library was built for alpha chains, so this beta chain is an off-target read and its size means little. The chain recombines TRBV4-3 with TRBJ1-4; TRBD1 agrees at 7 bases. CDR3 length: 16 amino acids. J was trimmed by 7 bases and V by 4 bases; bases with no gene match: 12. The germline V gene encodes CDR1 LGHNA and CDR2 YSLEER. CDR3 coding DNA: TGCGCCAGCAGCCCCAATTTAGGGGGCGGAGGTGAAAAACTGTTTTTT. The encoded protein is CASSPNLGGGGEKLFF.

By its share, this clonotype is medium-sized. This beta chain is a stray sequence in a library constructed for alpha chains; its clone size is not meaningful. The chain recombines TRBV28 with TRBJ2-7; 7 bases match TRBD1. CDR1 is MDHEN, CDR2 SYDVKM, per germline. The CDR3 extends over 15 amino acids. J gave up 6 bases and V 5 bases, and 13 bases lay outside the gene matches. The CDR3 sequence: CASSTDDREFSEQYF. CDR3 in DNA: TGTGCCAGCAGTACCGACGACAGGGAGTTCTCCGAGCAGTACTTC.

Turning to this clonotype: This beta chain is an off-target read within a library intended for alpha chains, so its frequency means little. The chain joins TRBV7-9 to TRBJ1-2, with D possibly TRBD1 on 5 matching bases. CDR1 and CDR2 from the germline V gene are SEHNR and FQNEAQ (reference sequence). CDR3 length: 15 amino acids. The V end lost 1 base, the J end lost 4 bases, and 13 bases lay between the germline ends. The CDR3 nucleotides read TGTGCCAGCAGCTTAGAAGTGGACACCCGCTATGGCTACACCTTC. Translated: CASSLEVDTRYGYTF.

Within the sample, this clonotype is large. This beta chain came through as a stray read in a library set up for alpha chains, and its size says little. The chain employs TRBV20-1 and TRBJ2-1; TRBD2 matches 7 bases. This CDR3 has 18 amino acids. V was pared by 6 bases and J by 7 bases, with 24 bases of the junction left unmatched. Germline V gene sequence: CDR1 DFQATT, CDR2 SNEGSKA (reference sequence). This chain's CDR3 is CSAGRAQKIAGTQNEQFF. CDR3 sequence (DNA): TGCAGTGCCGGTCGGGCACAAAAAATAGCGGGTACCCAAAATGAGCAGTTCTTC.

This clonotype qualifies as medium-sized (0.01 to 0.1%). Because this beta chain is a stray read in a library intended to capture alpha chains, its abundance should not be given much weight. This rearrangement joins TRBV20-1 to TRBJ2-7; TRBD2 matches at 15 bases. Trimming at V came to 4 bases and at J to 6 bases, leaving 4 bases not matched to a gene. Germline V gene data show CDR1 as DFQATT and CDR2 as SNEGSKA (reference sequence). The CDR3 length is 14 residues. The CDR3 loop is CSATPGLAGGEQYF. The CDR3 DNA reads as TGCAGTGCTACTCCGGGACTAGCGGGAGGCGAGCAGTACTTC.

This clonotype was counted only a few times. Because the library targeted alpha chains, this beta chain is an off-target read whose size means little. V gene TRBV28 combines with J gene TRBJ2-3; 7 bases line up with TRBD2. This CDR3 has 16 amino acids. V dropped 3 bases and J dropped 2; count of bases not matched to a gene: 8. Germline lookup yields CDR1 MDHEN and CDR2 SYDVKM. The CDR3 protein is CASSFDTGGPTDTQYF. The CDR3 nucleotides read TGTGCCAGCAGTTTTGATACGGGAGGCCCCACAGATACGCAGTATTTT.

In its sample, this clonotype ranks as medium-sized. As an off-target read in a library built for alpha chains, this beta chain has a frequency of little significance. This chain joins TRBV28 and TRBJ2-1; 9 bases align to TRBD1. The CDR3 contains 16 residues. V trimming: 6 bases; J trimming: 6 bases; junction bases outside the gene matches: 12. The germline V gene has CDR1 MDHEN and CDR2 SYDVKM. CDR3 sequence: CASSLLGTGQSNEQFF. The CDR3 nucleotides read TGTGCCAGCAGCCTACTTGGGACAGGGCAAAGCAATGAGCAGTTCTTC. The full variable domain, in which reference TRBV28 and TRBJ2-1 provide the parts outside the CDR3, is DVKVTQSSRYLVKRTGEKVFLECVQDMDHENMFWYRQDPGLGLRLIYFSYDVKMKEKGDIPEGYSVSREKKERFSLILESASTNQTSMYLCASSLLGTGQSNEQFFGPGTRLTVL.

Details on this clonotype: Since the library was made to target alpha chains, this beta chain is a stray read and its abundance is not meaningful. The chain joins TRBV20-1 to TRBJ2-5; 7 bases fit TRBD2. This CDR3 has 13 residues. CDR1 DFQATT and CDR2 SNEGSKA come from the germline V gene (reference sequence). V dropped 0 bases and J dropped 4; count of bases not matched to a gene: 2. In DNA, the CDR3 is TGCAGTGCTAGAGATCCTAGCGGAGAGACCCAGTACTTC. As protein: CSARDPSGETQYF.